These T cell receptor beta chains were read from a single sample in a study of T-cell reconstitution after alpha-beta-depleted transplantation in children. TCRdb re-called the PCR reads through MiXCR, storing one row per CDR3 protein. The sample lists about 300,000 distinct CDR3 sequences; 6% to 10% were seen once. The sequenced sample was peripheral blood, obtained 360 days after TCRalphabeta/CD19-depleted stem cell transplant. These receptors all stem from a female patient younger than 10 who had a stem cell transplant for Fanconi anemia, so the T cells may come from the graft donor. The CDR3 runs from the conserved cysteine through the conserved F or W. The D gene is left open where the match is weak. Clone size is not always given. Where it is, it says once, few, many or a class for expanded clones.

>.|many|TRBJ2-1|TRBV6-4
CASSDSYKRWRKSYNEQFF
TGTGCCAGCAGTGACTCGTATAAAAGGTGGCGGAAATCCTACAATGAGCAGTTCTTC
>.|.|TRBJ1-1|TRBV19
CASTFGVGDTEAFF
TGTGCCAGTACCTTCGGGGTGGGGGACACTGAAGCTTTCTTT
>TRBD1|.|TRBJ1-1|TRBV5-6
CASSILPTGLDTEAFF
TGTGCCAGCAGCATCCTCCCGACAGGGTTGGACACTGAAGCTTTCTTT
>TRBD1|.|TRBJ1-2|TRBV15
CATSRLQTGGDGYTF
TGTGCCACCAGCAGGCTTCAGACAGGGGGCGATGGCTACACCTTC
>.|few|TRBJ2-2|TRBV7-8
CASSLGRVLSGELFF
TGTGCCAGCAGCTTAGGCAGGGTATTATCCGGGGAGCTGTTTTTT
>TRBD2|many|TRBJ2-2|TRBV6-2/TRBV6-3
CASRKSGGVRTGELFF
TGTGCCAGCAGAAAAAGCGGGGGGGTCCGGACCGGGGAGCTGTTTTTT
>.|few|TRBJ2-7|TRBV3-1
CASSRVLANYEQYF
TGTGCCAGCAGCCGAGTCCTAGCGAACTACGAGCAGTACTTC
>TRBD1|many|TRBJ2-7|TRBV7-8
CASSATPDRVHEQYF
TGTGCCAGCAGCGCAACCCCAGACAGGGTCCACGAGCAGTACTTC
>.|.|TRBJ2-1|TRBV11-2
CASSLWTTNYNEQFF
TGTGCCAGCAGCTTATGGACTACAAATTACAATGAGCAGTTCTTC
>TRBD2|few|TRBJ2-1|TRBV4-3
CASSQYFRTSGGLVNEQFF
TGCGCCAGCAGCCAATATTTCCGGACTAGCGGGGGGCTTGTCAATGAGCAGTTCTTC
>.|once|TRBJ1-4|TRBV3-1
CASSQEVVDEKLFF
TGTGCCAGCAGCCAAGAAGTGGTCGACGAAAAACTGTTTTTT
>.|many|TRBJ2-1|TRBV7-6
CASSLGVEQFF
TGTGCCAGCAGCTTAGGTGTGGAGCAGTTCTTC
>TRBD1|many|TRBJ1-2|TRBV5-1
CASSRDSRANYGYTF
TGCGCCAGCAGCAGGGACAGTCGGGCTAACTATGGCTACACCTTC
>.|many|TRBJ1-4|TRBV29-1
CSVVRQGGEKLFF
TGCAGCGTTGTTCGTCAGGGAGGTGAAAAACTGTTTTTT
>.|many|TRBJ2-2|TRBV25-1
CASSQGRTGELFF
TGTGCCAGCAGTCAAGGGCGTACCGGGGAGCTGTTTTTT
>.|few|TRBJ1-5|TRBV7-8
CASSHSAGNQPQHF
TGTGCCAGCAGCCACTCGGCAGGCAATCAGCCCCAGCATTTT
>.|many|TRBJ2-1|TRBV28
CASRTLNEQFF
TGTGCCAGCAGAACGCTCAATGAGCAGTTCTTC
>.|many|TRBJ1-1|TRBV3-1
CASSHHDHTFF
TGTGCCAGCAGCCACCACGATCATACTTTCTTT
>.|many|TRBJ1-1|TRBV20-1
CGPREGENTEAFF
TGCGGACCGCGTGAGGGGGAGAACACTGAAGCTTTCTTT
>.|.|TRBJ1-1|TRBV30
CAWRPTGNTEAFF
TGTGCCTGGAGACCGACAGGCAACACTGAAGCTTTCTTT
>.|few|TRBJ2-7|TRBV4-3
CASSQGVSSTEQYF
TGCGCCAGCAGCCAAGGGGTCTCGTCTACGGAGCAGTACTTC
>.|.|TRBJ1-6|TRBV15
CATSRESPGTLTSLHF
TGTGCCACCAGCAGAGAGTCGCCAGGGACGCTTACATCCCTCCACTTT
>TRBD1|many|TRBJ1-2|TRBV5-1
CASTGGSGTVYGYTF
TGCGCCAGCACAGGTGGCTCCGGGACAGTCTATGGCTACACCTTC
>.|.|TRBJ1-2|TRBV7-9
CASSRSYEGRDGYTF
TGTGCCAGCAGTCGTTCTTACGAGGGTAGGGATGGCTACACCTTC
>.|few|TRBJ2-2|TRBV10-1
CASREDPRGGELFF
TGCGCCAGCAGGGAGGACCCGAGGGGCGGGGAGCTGTTTTTT
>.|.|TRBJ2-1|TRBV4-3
CASSQDWAETATYNEQFF
TGCGCCAGCAGCCAAGATTGGGCCGAGACCGCCACCTACAATGAGCAGTTCTTC
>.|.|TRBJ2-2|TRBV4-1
CASSQEKRNTGELFF
TGCGCCAGCAGCCAAGAAAAGCGGAACACCGGGGAGCTGTTTTTT